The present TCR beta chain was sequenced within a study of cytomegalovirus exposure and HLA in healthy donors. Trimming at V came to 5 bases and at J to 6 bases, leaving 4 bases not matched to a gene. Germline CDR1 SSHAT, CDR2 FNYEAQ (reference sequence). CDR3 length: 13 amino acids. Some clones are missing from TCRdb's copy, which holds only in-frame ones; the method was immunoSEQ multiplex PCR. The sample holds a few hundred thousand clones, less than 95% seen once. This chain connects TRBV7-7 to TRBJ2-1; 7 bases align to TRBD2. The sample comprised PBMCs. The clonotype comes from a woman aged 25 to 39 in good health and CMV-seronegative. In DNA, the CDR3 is TGTGCCAGCAGCCCTGGGACTACCAATGAGCAGTTCTTC. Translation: CASSPGTTNEQFF. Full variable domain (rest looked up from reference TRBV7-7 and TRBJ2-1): GAGVSQSPRYKVTKRGQDVTLRCDPISSHATLYWYQQALGQGPEFLTYFNYEAQPDKSGLPSDRFSAERPEGSISTLTIQRTEQRDSAMYRCASSPGTTNEQFFGPGTRLTVL.